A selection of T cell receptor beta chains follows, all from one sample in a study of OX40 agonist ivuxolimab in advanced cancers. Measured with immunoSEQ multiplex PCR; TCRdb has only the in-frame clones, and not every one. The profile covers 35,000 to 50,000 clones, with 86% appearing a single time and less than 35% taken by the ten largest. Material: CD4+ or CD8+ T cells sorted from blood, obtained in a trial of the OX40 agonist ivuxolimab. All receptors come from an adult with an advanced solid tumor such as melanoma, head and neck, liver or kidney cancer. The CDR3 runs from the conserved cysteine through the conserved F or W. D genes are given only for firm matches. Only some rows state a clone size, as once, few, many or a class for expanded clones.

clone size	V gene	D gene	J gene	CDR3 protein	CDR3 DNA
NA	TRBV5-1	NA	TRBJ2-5	CASSLAVGETQYF	TGCGCCAGCAGCTTGGCAGTGGGAGAGACCCAGTACTTC
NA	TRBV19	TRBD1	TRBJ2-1	CASSSPGQGSDEQFF	TGTGCCAGTAGTAGCCCGGGACAGGGGTCCGATGAGCAGTTCTTC
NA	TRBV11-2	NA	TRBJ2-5	CASSLEAYSGETQYF	TGTGCCAGCAGCTTAGAGGCCTATAGTGGTGAGACCCAGTACTTC
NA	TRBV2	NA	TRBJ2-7	CASSERDIYEQYF	TGTGCCAGCAGTGAACGGGATATTTACGAGCAGTACTTC
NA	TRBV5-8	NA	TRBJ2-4	CASSFIYSLAKNIQYF	TGTGCCAGCAGCTTTATTTACAGCCTAGCCAAAAACATTCAGTACTTC
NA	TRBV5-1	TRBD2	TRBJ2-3	CASSPIPGTSGSTDTQYF	TGCGCCAGCAGCCCGATCCCCGGGACTAGCGGAAGCACAGATACGCAGTATTTT
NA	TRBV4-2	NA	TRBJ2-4	CASSRGLAKNIQYF	TGTGCCAGCAGCCGAGGTCTAGCCAAAAACATTCAGTACTTC
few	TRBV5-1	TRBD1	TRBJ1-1	CASSQRTGGVTEAFF	TGCGCCAGCAGCCAGAGGACAGGGGGGGTCACTGAAGCTTTCTTT
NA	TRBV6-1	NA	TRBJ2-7	CASSDLGEQYF	TGTGCCAGCAGTGATCTGGGGGAGCAGTACTTC
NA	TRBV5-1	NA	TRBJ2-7	CASSPEDYTQAYEQYF	TGCGCCAGCAGCCCCGAGGACTACACCCAAGCCTACGAGCAGTACTTC
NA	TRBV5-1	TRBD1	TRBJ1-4	CASSPLGGQTYEKLFF	TGCGCCAGCAGCCCCCTAGGGGGACAGACTTATGAAAAACTGTTTTTT
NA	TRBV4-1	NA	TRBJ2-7	CASSQFFGGFSYF	TGCGCCAGCAGCCAATTTTTTGGCGGCTTCTCGTACTTC
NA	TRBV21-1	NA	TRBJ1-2	CASRRGSHGYTF	TGTGCCAGCAGGAGGGGGTCCCATGGCTACACCTTC
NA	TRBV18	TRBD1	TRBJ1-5	CASALGTGARNQPQHF	TGTGCCAGCGCGTTAGGTACAGGGGCGCGAAACCAGCCCCAGCATTTT
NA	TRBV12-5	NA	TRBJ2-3	CASGLWGDTQYF	TGTGCTAGTGGCTTGTGGGGAGATACGCAGTATTTT
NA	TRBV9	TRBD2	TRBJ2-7	CASSVVASGIYEQYF	TGTGCCAGCAGCGTAGTGGCTAGCGGGATCTACGAGCAGTACTTC
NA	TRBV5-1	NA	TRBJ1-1	CASSQSGVNTEAFF	TGCGCCAGCAGCCAGTCGGGAGTGAACACTGAAGCTTTCTTT
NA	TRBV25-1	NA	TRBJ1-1	CASSDTSRGGTEAFF	TGTGCCAGCAGTGATACGTCCCGCGGGGGCACTGAAGCTTTCTTT
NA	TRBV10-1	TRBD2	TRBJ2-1	CASSNPSSGRNNEQFF	TGCGCCAGCAGTAACCCTTCCAGCGGGAGGAACAATGAGCAGTTCTTC
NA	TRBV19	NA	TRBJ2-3	CASSIRYTPTTQYF	TGTGCCAGTAGTATTCGGTATACCCCCACTACGCAGTATTTT
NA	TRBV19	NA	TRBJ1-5	CASSRGTYSNQPQHF	TGTGCCAGTAGCCGAGGGACGTATAGCAATCAGCCCCAGCATTTT
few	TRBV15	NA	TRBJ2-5	CATSRVGVYQETQYF	TGTGCCACCAGCAGAGTTGGTGTGTACCAAGAGACCCAGTACTTC
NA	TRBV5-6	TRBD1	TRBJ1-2	CASTRQGGYGYTF	TGTGCCAGCACCCGACAGGGGGGCTATGGCTACACCTTC
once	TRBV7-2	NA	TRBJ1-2	CASSRHPLGYGYTF	TGTGCCAGCAGCCGACACCCCCTCGGCTATGGCTACACCTTC
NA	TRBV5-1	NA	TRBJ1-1	CASSLATTGRANTEAFF	TGCGCCAGCAGCTTGGCTACTACAGGTCGGGCGAACACTGAAGCTTTCTTT
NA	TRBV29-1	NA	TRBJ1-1	CSVEGHRF	TGCAGCGTTGAAGGGCACCGCTTT
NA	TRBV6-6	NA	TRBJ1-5	CATRNRNSNQPQHF	TGTGCCACCCGTAACAGAAATAGCAATCAGCCCCAGCATTTT
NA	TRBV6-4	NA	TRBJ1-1	CASSYRPGDEAFF	TGTGCCAGCAGTTACCGCCCAGGGGATGAAGCTTTCTTT
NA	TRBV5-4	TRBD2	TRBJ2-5	CASSFSGGGQETQYF	TGTGCCAGCAGCTTTAGCGGGGGGGGACAAGAGACCCAGTACTTC
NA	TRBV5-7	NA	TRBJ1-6	CASSLQSSYNSPLHF	TGTGCCAGCAGCTTGCAAAGCTCCTATAATTCACCCCTCCACTTT
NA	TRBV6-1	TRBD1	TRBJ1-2	CASSRGTAQFYGYTF	TGTGCCAGCAGCCGTGGGACAGCCCAATTCTATGGCTACACCTTC
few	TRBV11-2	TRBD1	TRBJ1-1	CASSLDTGGEAFF	TGTGCCAGCAGCTTAGATACAGGGGGTGAAGCTTTCTTT
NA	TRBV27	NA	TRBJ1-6	CASKWQHNSPLHF	TGTGCCAGCAAATGGCAGCATAATTCACCCCTCCACTTT
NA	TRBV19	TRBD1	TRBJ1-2	CASSQQGAHGYTF	TGTGCCAGTAGTCAACAGGGGGCGCATGGCTACACCTTC
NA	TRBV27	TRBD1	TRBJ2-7	CASSPQGATYEQYF	TGTGCCAGCAGCCCACAGGGGGCAACCTACGAGCAGTACTTC
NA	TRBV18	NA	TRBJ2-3	CASSPDSGDTQYF	TGTGCCAGCTCACCCGACTCAGGGGATACGCAGTATTTT
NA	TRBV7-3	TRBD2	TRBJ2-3	CASSLNPSGDVADTQYF	TGTGCCAGCAGCTTAAACCCTAGCGGGGACGTGGCAGATACGCAGTATTTT
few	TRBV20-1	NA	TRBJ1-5	CSVGGDQPQHF	TGCAGTGTAGGGGGGGATCAGCCCCAGCATTTT
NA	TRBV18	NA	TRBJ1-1	CASSPETPLNTEAFF	TGTGCCAGCTCACCAGAGACGCCTTTGAACACTGAAGCTTTCTTT
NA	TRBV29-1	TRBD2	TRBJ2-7	CSVRAGYEQYF	TGCAGCGTCCGAGCGGGGTACGAGCAGTACTTC
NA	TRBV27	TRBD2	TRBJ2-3	CASSLPGLAAHTQYF	TGTGCCAGCAGTTTGCCGGGACTAGCGGCACATACGCAGTATTTT
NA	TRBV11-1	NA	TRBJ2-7	CASSLGSSYEQYF	TGTGCCAGCAGCTTGGGGAGCTCCTACGAGCAGTACTTC
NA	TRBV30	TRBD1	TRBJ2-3	CAWGGQGNTQYF	TGTGCCTGGGGAGGACAGGGAAATACGCAGTATTTT
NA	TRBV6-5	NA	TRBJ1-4	CASSRFATNEKLFF	TGTGCCAGCAGTCGATTTGCAACTAATGAAAAACTGTTTTTT
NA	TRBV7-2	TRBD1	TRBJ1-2	CASSRGQGWDYGYTF	TGTGCCAGCAGCCGAGGACAGGGGTGGGACTATGGCTACACCTTC
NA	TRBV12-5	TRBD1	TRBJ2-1	CASGLGTGAYNEQFF	TGTGCTAGTGGTTTGGGGACAGGGGCGTACAATGAGCAGTTCTTC
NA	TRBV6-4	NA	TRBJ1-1	CASSYSSSGQAFF	TGTGCCAGCAGTTACTCGAGTAGCGGGCAGGCTTTCTTT
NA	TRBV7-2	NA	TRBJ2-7	CASSFLREQYF	TGTGCCAGCAGCTTCTTGAGGGAGCAGTACTTC
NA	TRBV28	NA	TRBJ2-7	CASSRLQPPYEQYF	TGTGCCAGCAGCCGCCTCCAGCCCCCTTACGAGCAGTACTTC
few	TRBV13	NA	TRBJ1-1	CASTEQGPGAFF	TGTGCCAGCACCGAACAGGGCCCCGGGGCTTTCTTT
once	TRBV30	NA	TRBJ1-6	CAWSVRGIANSPLHF	TGTGCCTGGAGTGTACGAGGGATCGCTAATTCACCCCTCCACTTT
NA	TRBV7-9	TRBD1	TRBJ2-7	CASSEGQDISYEQYF	TGTGCCAGCAGCGAAGGACAGGATATCTCCTACGAGCAGTACTTC
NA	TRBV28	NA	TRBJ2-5	CASSSPGDGPYQETQYF	TGTGCCAGCAGTTCTCCGGGGGACGGACCGTACCAAGAGACCCAGTACTTC
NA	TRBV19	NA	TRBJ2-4	CASSIRLAKNIQYF	TGTGCCAGTAGTATAAGGCTAGCCAAAAACATTCAGTACTTC